This TCR beta chain was identified in a study of Ad26.COV2.S vaccination and SARS-CoV-2 variants. The protocol was immunoSEQ multiplex PCR, while the TCRdb copy is restricted to in-frame clones and leaves out a portion. The sample has roughly 330,000 clones; under 90% are singletons. Treatment meaning: roughly 20 received Ad26.COV2.S at low or high dose, single or two shots; about 5 received placebo; per-sample allocation not given. Collection of samples fell on day 63 after the first vaccine or placebo injection. Germline V CDR1 and CDR2: LGHNA, YSLEER. The CDR3 is made up of 15 amino acids. V was trimmed by 3 bases and J by 8 bases, leaving 16 bases between them.

Here the sequenced sample was peripheral blood, taken in a trial of Ad26.COV2.S vaccine versus placebo. The TCR originated in a person between 18 and 60 years old who received the Ad26.COV2.S COVID-19 vaccine or a placebo. The J gene is TRBJ1-4, the V gene TRBV4-3; a possible D gene is TRBD1 (5 bases). CDR3 loop: CASSQGLAPGEKLFF. CDR3 coding DNA: TGCGCCAGCAGCCAGGGACTTGCCCCAGGGGAAAAACTGTTTTTT.